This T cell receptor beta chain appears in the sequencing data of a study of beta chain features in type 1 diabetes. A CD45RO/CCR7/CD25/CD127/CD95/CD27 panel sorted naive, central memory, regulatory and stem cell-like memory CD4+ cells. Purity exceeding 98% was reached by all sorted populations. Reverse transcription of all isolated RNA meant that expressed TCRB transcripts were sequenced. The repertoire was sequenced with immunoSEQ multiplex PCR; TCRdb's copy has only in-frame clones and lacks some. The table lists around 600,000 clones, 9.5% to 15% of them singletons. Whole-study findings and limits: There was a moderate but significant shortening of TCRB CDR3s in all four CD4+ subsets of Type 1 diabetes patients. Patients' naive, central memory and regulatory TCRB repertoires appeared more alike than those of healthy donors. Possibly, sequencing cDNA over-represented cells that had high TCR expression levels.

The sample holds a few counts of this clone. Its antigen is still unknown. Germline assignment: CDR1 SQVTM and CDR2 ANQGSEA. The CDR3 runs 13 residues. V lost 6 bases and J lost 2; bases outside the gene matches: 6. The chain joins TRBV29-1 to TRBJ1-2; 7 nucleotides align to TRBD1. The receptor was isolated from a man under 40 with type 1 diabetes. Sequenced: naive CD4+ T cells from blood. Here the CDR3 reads CSVGDRENYGYTF. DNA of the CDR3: TGCAGCGTGGGCGACAGGGAGAACTATGGCTACACCTTC.